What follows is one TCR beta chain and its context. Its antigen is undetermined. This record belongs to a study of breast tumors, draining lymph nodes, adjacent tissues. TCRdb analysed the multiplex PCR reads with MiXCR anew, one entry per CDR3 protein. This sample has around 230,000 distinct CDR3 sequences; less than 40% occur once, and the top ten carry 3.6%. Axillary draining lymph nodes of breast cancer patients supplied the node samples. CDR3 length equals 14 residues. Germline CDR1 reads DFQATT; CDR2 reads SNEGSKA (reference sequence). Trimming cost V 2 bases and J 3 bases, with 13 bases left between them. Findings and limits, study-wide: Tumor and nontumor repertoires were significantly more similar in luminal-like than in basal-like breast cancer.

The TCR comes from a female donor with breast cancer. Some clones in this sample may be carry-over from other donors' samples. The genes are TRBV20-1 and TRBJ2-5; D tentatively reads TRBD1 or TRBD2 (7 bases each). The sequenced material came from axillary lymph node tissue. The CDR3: CSARWQGGKETQYF. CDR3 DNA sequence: TGCAGTGCTAGATGGCAGGGGGGGAAAGAGACCCAGTACTTC.